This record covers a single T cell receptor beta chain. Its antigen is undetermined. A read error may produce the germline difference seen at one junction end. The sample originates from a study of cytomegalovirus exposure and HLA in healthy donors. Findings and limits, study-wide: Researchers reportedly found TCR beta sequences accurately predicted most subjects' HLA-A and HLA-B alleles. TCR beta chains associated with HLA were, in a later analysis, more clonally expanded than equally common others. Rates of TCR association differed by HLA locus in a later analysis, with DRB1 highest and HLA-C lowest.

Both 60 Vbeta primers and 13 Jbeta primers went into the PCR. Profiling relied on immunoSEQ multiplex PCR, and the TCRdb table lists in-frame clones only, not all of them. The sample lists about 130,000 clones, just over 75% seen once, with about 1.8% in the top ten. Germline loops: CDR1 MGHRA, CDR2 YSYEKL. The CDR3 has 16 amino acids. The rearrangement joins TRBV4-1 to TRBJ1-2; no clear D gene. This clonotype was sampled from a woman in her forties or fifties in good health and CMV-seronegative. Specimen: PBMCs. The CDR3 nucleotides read TGCGCCAGCAGCCAAGAACTAGCGGGAGGTTCCTATGGCTACCCCTTC. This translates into CASSQELAGGSYGYPF.